Listed below are T cell receptor beta chains from one sample, sequenced in a study of identical twins. TCRdb passed the 5' RACE reads through MiXCR, listing each CDR3 protein once. The sample holds 1.5 million to 2 million distinct CDR3 sequences, under 35% seen once. Source material: cord blood. Receptors were obtained from a newborn girl in good health. Both conserved end residues are part of each CDR3. The D gene is left open where the match is weak. Some rows mark clone size as missing; the rest say once, few, many or name a class of expanded clone.

>few|TRBJ2-7|16|TRBV28|TRBD1
CASSPRRDSLSYEQYF
TGTGCTAGCAGCCCCAGACGGGACAGCCTCTCCTACGAGCAGTACTTC
>-|TRBJ2-7|16|TRBV5-6|-
CASSLRGHIISYEQYF
TGTGCCAGCAGCTTACGTGGACACATCATCTCCTACGAGCAGTACTTC
>few|TRBJ1-4|16|TRBV7-2|-
CASSLGRGRIPEKLFF
TGTGCCAGCAGCTTAGGGCGGGGAAGGATTCCCGAAAAACTGTTTTTT
>few|TRBJ2-1|16|TRBV7-9|TRBD1
CASSSYRGRDRNEQFF
TGTGCCAGCAGCTCCTACAGGGGGCGCGATAGGAATGAGCAGTTCTTC
>-|TRBJ2-5|14|TRBV10-3|TRBD2
CAISVGTSGNEQYF
TGTGCCATCAGTGTGGGGACTAGCGGCAATGAGCAGTACTTC
>-|TRBJ2-4|17|TRBV15|-
CATSRDPREKAKNIQYF
TGTGCCACCAGCAGAGATCCCAGGGAGAAAGCCAAAAACATTCAGTACTTC
>few|TRBJ1-4|18|TRBV25-1|-
CASSAFYSGSATNEKLFF
TGTGCCAGCAGTGCCTTTTATTCCGGCTCAGCAACTAATGAAAAACTGTTTTTT
>-|TRBJ2-2|13|TRBV10-3|-
CAITGAHTGELFF
TGTGCCATCACTGGCGCCCACACCGGGGAGCTGTTTTTT
>few|TRBJ2-2|13|TRBV24-1|-
CATSDLGTGELFF
TGTGCCACCAGTGATTTGGGGACCGGGGAGCTGTTTTTT
>-|TRBJ1-2|15|TRBV6-1|TRBD1
CASRRKGQINYGYTF
TGTGCCAGCAGACGCAAGGGACAGATAAACTATGGCTACACCTTC
>-|TRBJ1-4|18|TRBV4-1|TRBD1
CASSQDRDSGESNEKLFF
TGCGCCAGCAGCCAAGATCGGGACAGCGGCGAGTCTAATGAAAAACTGTTTTTT
>many|TRBJ1-2|13|TRBV28|-
CASSLGAFYGYTF
TGTGCCAGCAGTTTGGGGGCTTTCTATGGCTACACCTTC
>few|TRBJ1-4|15|TRBV25-1|-
CASSELAVLNEKLFF
TGTGCCAGCAGTGAATTGGCGGTCCTTAATGAAAAACTGTTTTTT
>-|TRBJ2-7|14|TRBV11-3|-
CASSPRGADNEQYF
TGTGCCAGCAGCCCAAGAGGGGCTGACAATGAGCAGTACTTC
>-|TRBJ1-5|13|TRBV18|-
CASSPHRVWPQHF
TGTGCCAGCTCCCCCCACAGGGTGTGGCCCCAGCATTTT
>-|TRBJ2-3|18|TRBV9|TRBD2
CASSVGAGGPASTDTQYF
TGTGCCAGCAGCGTAGGAGCGGGGGGACCCGCTAGCACAGATACGCAGTATTTT
>-|TRBJ1-2|15|TRBV7-2|-
CASSDPIYMNYGYTF
TGTGCCAGCAGCGATCCTATATACATGAACTATGGCTACACCTTC
>-|TRBJ2-2|16|TRBV29-1|-
CSVDKGARGVTGELFF
TGCAGCGTTGACAAGGGTGCGAGGGGGGTCACCGGGGAGCTGTTTTTT
>once|TRBJ2-7|15|TRBV5-1|-
CASSLYSGTHNEQYF
TGCGCCAGCAGCTTGTACTCCGGGACACACAATGAGCAGTACTTC
>-|TRBJ1-5|14|TRBV3-1|-
CASSQRAGNQPQHF
TGTGCCAGCAGCCAACGGGCAGGGAATCAGCCCCAGCATTTT
>-|TRBJ2-1|12|TRBV24-1|-
CATSDLLGRQFF
TGTGCCACCAGTGATTTATTGGGTAGGCAGTTCTTC
>-|TRBJ2-2|12|TRBV20-1|-
CSAPDPGGELFF
TGCAGTGCTCCGGACCCTGGCGGGGAGCTGTTTTTT
>-|TRBJ2-6|15|TRBV5-5|-
CASSLIRGGANVLTF
TGTGCCAGCAGCTTGATCCGGGGTGGGGCCAACGTCCTGACTTTC
>few|TRBJ2-3|16|TRBV28|TRBD1
CASSLLGQGITDTQYF
TGTGCCAGCAGTTTATTAGGACAGGGGATCACAGATACGCAGTATTTT
>-|TRBJ2-1|14|TRBV4-2|-
CASSQGNENNEQFF
TGTGCCAGCAGCCAAGGAAACGAGAACAATGAGCAGTTCTTC
>-|TRBJ2-3|14|TRBV3-1|-
CSSSQARVTDTQYF
TGTTCCAGCAGCCAAGCCAGGGTCACAGATACGCAGTATTTT
>-|TRBJ2-3|18|TRBV7-7|TRBD2
CASSLSVGTSGNTDTQYF
TGTGCTAGCAGCTTGTCCGTGGGGACTAGCGGAAACACAGATACGCAGTATTTT
>once|TRBJ2-3|16|TRBV3-1|TRBD2
CASSQGGGRSADTQYF
TGTGCCAGCAGCCAGGGGGGAGGGCGATCGGCAGATACGCAGTATTTT
>-|TRBJ2-1|15|TRBV2|TRBD2
CASRSGGASSNEQFF
TGTGCCAGCAGGAGCGGGGGGGCCTCATCCAATGAGCAGTTCTTC
>-|TRBJ2-4|15|TRBV27|-
CASSLDRAGRDEQYF
TGTGCCAGCAGTTTAGATAGGGCAGGTCGGGATGAGCAGTACTTC
>many|TRBJ2-3|15|TRBV6-2/TRBV6-3|-
CASSPRSLSTDTQYF
TGTGCCAGCAGCCCTCGGAGTTTGTCCACAGATACGCAGTATTTT
>many|TRBJ2-7|13|TRBV27|-
CASSRLGSYEQYF
TGTGCCAGCAGTCGACTAGGCTCCTACGAGCAGTACTTC
>-|TRBJ2-3|12|TRBV27|-
CASSFSWDTQYF
TGTGCCAGCAGTTTTTCCTGGGATACGCAGTATTTT
>few|TRBJ2-7|16|TRBV29-1|-
CSVEGSPTSSYNEQYF
TGCAGCGTTGAGGGCAGTCCGACGAGCTCCTACAATGAGCAGTACTTC
>few|TRBJ1-5|18|TRBV6-1|TRBD1
CASSELGTGEYSNQPQHF
TGTGCCAGCAGTGAACTCGGGACAGGGGAATATAGCAATCAGCCCCAGCATTTT
>-|TRBJ1-2|15|TRBV6-1|TRBD1
CASSGDRGDYYGYTF
TGTGCCAGCAGTGGGGACAGGGGGGACTACTATGGCTACACCTTC
>-|TRBJ1-1|13|TRBV29-1|-
CSVTQGLNTEAFF
TGCAGCGTTACACAGGGTTTGAACACTGAAGCTTTCTTT
>-|TRBJ2-7|19|TRBV14|-
CASSQSSPLRVLGSYEQYF
TGTGCCAGCAGCCAGTCCTCTCCCCTCAGGGTTCTTGGCTCCTACGAGCAGTACTTC
>few|TRBJ1-2|16|TRBV19|-
CASSPPGLLANYGYTF
TGTGCCAGTAGTCCTCCGGGCCTCCTAGCTAACTATGGCTACACCTTC
>few|TRBJ1-2|14|TRBV28|TRBD1
CASSRPTGFYGYTF
TGTGCCAGCAGTAGACCGACAGGGTTTTATGGCTACACCTTC
>-|TRBJ1-1|14|TRBV7-6|-
CASSPSNLNTEAFF
TGTGCCAGCAGCCCCTCCAACCTGAACACTGAAGCTTTCTTT
>few|TRBJ2-7|16|TRBV4-2|-
CASSQDAKLVSHEQYF
TGTGCCAGCAGCCAAGATGCCAAACTAGTTTCTCACGAGCAGTACTTC
>few|TRBJ2-1|15|TRBV6-6|TRBD2
CASSGLATSYNEQFF
TGTGCCAGCAGCGGACTAGCGACCTCCTACAATGAGCAGTTCTTC
>-|TRBJ2-7|15|TRBV20-1|TRBD2
CSARDRRGAAHEQYF
TGCAGTGCTAGAGATCGGCGGGGGGCAGCCCACGAGCAGTACTTC
>few|TRBJ2-3|14|TRBV5-1|-
CASSLNRPTDTQYF
TGCGCCAGCAGCTTGAACAGGCCCACAGATACGCAGTATTTT
>-|TRBJ1-1|13|TRBV5-1|-
CASSSVGFSEAFF
TGCGCCAGCAGCTCTGTGGGGTTCTCTGAAGCTTTCTTT
>few|TRBJ2-7|13|TRBV13|TRBD2
CASSSSGVYEQYF
TGTGCCAGCAGTAGTAGCGGGGTCTACGAGCAGTACTTC
>-|TRBJ1-1|14|TRBV7-2|-
CASSLTLWPTEAFF
TGTGCCAGCAGCTTAACCCTTTGGCCCACTGAAGCTTTCTTT
>few|TRBJ1-6|16|TRBV7-2|TRBD1
CASSIYGTGLDSPLHF
TGTGCCAGCAGCATATATGGGACAGGGTTGGATTCACCCCTCCACTTT
>-|TRBJ2-2|16|TRBV5-7|-
CASSLADRRGTGELFF
TGTGCCAGCAGCTTGGCCGATAGGCGGGGCACCGGGGAGCTGTTTTTT
>-|TRBJ2-7|19|TRBV3-1|TRBD2
CASSPLDSGTSGRRYEQYF
TGTGCCAGCAGCCCCCTTGACTCCGGGACTAGCGGGAGACGATACGAGCAGTACTTC
>-|TRBJ2-2|13|TRBV29-1|-
CSVDQTSTGELFF
TGCAGCGTTGATCAGACTAGTACCGGGGAGCTGTTTTTT
>-|TRBJ2-7|15|TRBV27|TRBD1
CASSLSTGGYYEQYF
TGTGCCAGCAGTTTATCGACAGGGGGGTACTACGAGCAGTACTTC